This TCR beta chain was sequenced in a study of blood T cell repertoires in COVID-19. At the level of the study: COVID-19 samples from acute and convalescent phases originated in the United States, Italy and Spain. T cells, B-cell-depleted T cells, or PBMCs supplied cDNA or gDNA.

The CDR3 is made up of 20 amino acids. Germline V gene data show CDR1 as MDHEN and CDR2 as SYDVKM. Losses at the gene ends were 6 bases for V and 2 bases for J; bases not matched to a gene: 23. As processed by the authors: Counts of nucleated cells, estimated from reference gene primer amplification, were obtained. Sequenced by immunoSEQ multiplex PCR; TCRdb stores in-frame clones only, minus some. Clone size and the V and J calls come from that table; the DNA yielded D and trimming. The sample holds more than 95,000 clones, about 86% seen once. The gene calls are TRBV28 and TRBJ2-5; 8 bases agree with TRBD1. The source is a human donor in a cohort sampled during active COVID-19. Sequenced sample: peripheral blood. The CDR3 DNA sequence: TGTGCCAGCAGGCCTCTACGCGGATGGACAGGGCAGATTGGGCAAGAGACCCAGTACTTC. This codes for CASRPLRGWTGQIGQETQYF.